The present TCR beta chain was sequenced within a study of T cell repertoires in cytomegalovirus infection. Germline trimming cut 3 bases from V and 0 bases from J; bases unmatched to any gene: 15. The V gene's germline CDR1 is DFQATT and CDR2 SNEGSKA (reference sequence). The CDR3 length is 18 residues. Ten or more counts support this clonotype. As yet, its antigen is unknown. General study findings and limits: HLA-C-restricted CMV-specific TCR beta clonotypes prevailed in the ex vivo response.

TCRdb re-derived calls from the reads in MiXCR, one entry per CDR3 protein. The data contain 35,000 to 55,000 distinct CDR3 sequences, roughly 18% of them singletons. The TCR originated in a human donor in good health (CMV status not recorded). Some clones in this sample may be carry-over from other donors' samples. Sample: CD8+ T cells from cultured PBMCs, taken from culture after CMV antigen stimulation. V gene TRBV20-1 combines with J gene TRBJ2-7, with TRBD2 matching over 9 bases. The CDR3 is CSARGHPSSGRSSYEQYF. DNA of the CDR3: TGCAGTGCTAGGGGACATCCCTCCAGCGGGAGGAGCTCCTACGAGCAGTACTTC.